This TCR beta chain was identified during a study of identical twins. TCRdb recomputed calls from the 5' RACE reads with MiXCR, one row per CDR3 protein. The sample carries approximately 300,000 distinct CDR3 sequences, just under 9.5% recorded once. There are many counts of this clonotype. V lost 8 bases and J lost 6; bases outside the gene matches: 10. The CDR3 covers 14 residues. Germline lookup yields CDR1 ENHRY and CDR2 SYGVKD. These same data were also listed under a study on yellow fever vaccine responses in identical twins.

The material sequenced was CD8+ T cells sorted from blood. The receptor was derived from a woman aged 18-29 years in good health. This chain uses TRBV10-3 with TRBJ2-3; 8 nucleotides align to TRBD2. CDR3 sequence: CAIGDGRAMDTQYF. The CDR3 DNA is TGTGCCATCGGGGACGGGAGGGCCATGGATACGCAGTATTTT.